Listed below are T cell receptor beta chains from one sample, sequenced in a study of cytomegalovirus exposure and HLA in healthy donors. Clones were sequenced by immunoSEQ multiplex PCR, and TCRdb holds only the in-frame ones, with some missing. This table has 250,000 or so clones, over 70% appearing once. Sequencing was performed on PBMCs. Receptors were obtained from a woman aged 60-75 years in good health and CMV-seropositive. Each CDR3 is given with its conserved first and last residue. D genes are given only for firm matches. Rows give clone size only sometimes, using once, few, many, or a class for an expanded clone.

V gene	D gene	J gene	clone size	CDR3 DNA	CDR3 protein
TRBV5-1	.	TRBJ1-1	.	TGCGCCAGCAGCCTGGACGATCAGGGCCTCGAAGCTTTCTTT	CASSLDDQGLEAFF
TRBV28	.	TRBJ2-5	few	TGTGCCAGCAGCGTTCGAGGTCAAGAGACCCAGTACTTC	CASSVRGQETQYF
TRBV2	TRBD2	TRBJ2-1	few	TGTGCCAGTATCCGGACTAGCGGGAGTAGGCAGTTCTTC	CASIRTSGSRQFF
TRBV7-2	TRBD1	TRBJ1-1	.	TGTGCCAGCAGATCCCCCGGGACAGGGGGATTAAGGGCTTTCTTT	CASRSPGTGGLRAFF
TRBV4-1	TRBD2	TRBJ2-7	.	TGCGCCAGCAGCCAAGAAGGGTGGGAGGGGAGGGACTTC	CASSQEGWEGRDF
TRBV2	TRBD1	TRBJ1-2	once	TGTGCCAGCACCAAGGGGGCGCACGGCTACACCTTC	CASTKGAHGYTF
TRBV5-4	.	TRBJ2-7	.	TGTGCCAGCAGCTTGGCCGCGGGAACCGCCTACGAGCAGTACTTC	CASSLAAGTAYEQYF
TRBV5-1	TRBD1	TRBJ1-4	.	TGCGCCAGCAGAGGGGACAGGGTGTCTGAAAAACTGTTTTTT	CASRGDRVSEKLFF
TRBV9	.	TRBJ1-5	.	TGTGCCAGCAGCGTAGATGGGCATAGCAATCAGCCCCAGCATTTT	CASSVDGHSNQPQHF
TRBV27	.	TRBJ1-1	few	TGTGCCAGCAGTTACGCGCTGAACACTGAAGCTTTCTTT	CASSYALNTEAFF
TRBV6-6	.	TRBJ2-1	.	TGTGCCAGCATTAATAAAGGAGTAGCTTACAATGAGCAGTTCTTC	CASINKGVAYNEQFF
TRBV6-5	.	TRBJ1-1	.	TGTGCCAGCAGTTACTCGTTGACCGGGACTGAAGCTTTCTTT	CASSYSLTGTEAFF
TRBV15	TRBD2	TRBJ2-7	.	TGTGCCACCAGCAGAGAGACAGCGGGAGCCTACGAGCAGTACTTC	CATSRETAGAYEQYF
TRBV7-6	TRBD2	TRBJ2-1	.	TGTGCCAGCAGCTTAGATGGGGACTACTCCTACAATGAGCAGTTCTTC	CASSLDGDYSYNEQFF
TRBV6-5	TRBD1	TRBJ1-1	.	TGTGCCAGCAGCGGACAGGGGCACACTGAAGCTTTCTTT	CASSGQGHTEAFF
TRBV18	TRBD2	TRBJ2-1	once	TGTGCCAGCTCTCCGATTTTGACAGCTAGCGGGAGGTCCTACAATGAGCAGTTCTTC	CASSPILTASGRSYNEQFF
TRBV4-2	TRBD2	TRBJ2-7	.	TGTGCCAGCAGCCAGGGCGGACTAGCGAGCTCCTACGAGCAGTACTTC	CASSQGGLASSYEQYF
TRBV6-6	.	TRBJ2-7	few	TGTGCCAGCAGCTCTACCCATAACGAGCAGTACTTC	CASSSTHNEQYF
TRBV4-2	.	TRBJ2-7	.	TGTGCCAGCAGCCAAGGGGCCCGTTACGAGCAGTACTTC	CASSQGARYEQYF
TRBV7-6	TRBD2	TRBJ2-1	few	TGTGCCAGCAGCTTAGTCCTGGAGGGAGGGCCCTCCTACAATGAGCAGTTCTTC	CASSLVLEGGPSYNEQFF
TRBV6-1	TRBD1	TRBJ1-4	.	TGTGCCAGCAGTGTCGACAGGGGCAATAATGAAAAACTGTTTTTT	CASSVDRGNNEKLFF
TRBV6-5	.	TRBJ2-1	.	TGTGCCAGCAGTTACTCGAGTCTACCTCCCTACAATGAGCAGTTCTTC	CASSYSSLPPYNEQFF
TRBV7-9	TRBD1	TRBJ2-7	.	TGTGCCAGCGGCCTCACCCGGGACAGCCTCCGACAGGAGCAGTACTTC	CASGLTRDSLRQEQYF
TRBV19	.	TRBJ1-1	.	TGTGCCAGTACCGAGGGGGGGATGAACACTGAAGCTTTCTTT	CASTEGGMNTEAFF
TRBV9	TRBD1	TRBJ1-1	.	TGTGCCAGCAGCCTTCGGACAGGAGGGACTGAAGCTTTCTTT	CASSLRTGGTEAFF
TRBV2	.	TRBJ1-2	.	TGTGCCAGCAGCCCCACGGAGGCCGGCCGTTATGGCTACACCTTC	CASSPTEAGRYGYTF
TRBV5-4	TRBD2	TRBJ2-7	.	TGTGCCAGCAGCCTAGCGGGAGGGCGGAGGGAGCAGTACTTC	CASSLAGGRREQYF
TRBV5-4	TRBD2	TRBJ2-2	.	TGTGCCAGCAGCCTCGGACTAGCGGGGCCCGCCGGGGAGCTGTTTTTT	CASSLGLAGPAGELFF
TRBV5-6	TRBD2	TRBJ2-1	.	TGTGCCAGCAGAATTGGGACTAGCGGGTACAATGAGCAGTTCTTC	CASRIGTSGYNEQFF
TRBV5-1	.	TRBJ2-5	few	TGCGCCAGCAGCTTGCGAGAGACCCAGTACTTC	CASSLRETQYF
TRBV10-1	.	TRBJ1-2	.	TGCGCCAGCAGTGAGAACAGGCATTGGGGCTACACCTTC	CASSENRHWGYTF
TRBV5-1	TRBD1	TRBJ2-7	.	TGCGCCAGCAAAACAGGGGCTGGGCTCTACGAGCAGTACTTC	CASKTGAGLYEQYF
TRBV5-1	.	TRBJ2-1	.	TGCGCCAGCAGCTTGGTGGGTCTAAGAGGCTACAATGAGCAGTTCTTC	CASSLVGLRGYNEQFF
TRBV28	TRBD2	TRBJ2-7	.	TGTGCCAGCAGGGAAAGCGGGAGGGCGTCCTACGAGCAGTACTTC	CASRESGRASYEQYF
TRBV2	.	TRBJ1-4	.	TGTGCCAGCAGGCCAGGGTTTGAAAAACTGTTTTTT	CASRPGFEKLFF
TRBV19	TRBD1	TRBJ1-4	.	TGTGCCAGTAGTATAGGTCGCGGAGACAGGGAGAGTAAGGTAAGTGAAAAACTGTTTTTT	CASSIGRGDRESKVSEKLFF
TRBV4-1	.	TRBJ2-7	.	TGCGCCAGCAGCCAACTCACATGGGGGCATGAGCGCGAGCCCGAGCAGTACTTC	CASSQLTWGHEREPEQYF
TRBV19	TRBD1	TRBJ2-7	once	TGTGCCAGTAGTATAGGGACAGGGGGCGCATACGAGCAGTACTTC	CASSIGTGGAYEQYF
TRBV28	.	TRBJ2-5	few	TGTGCCAGCAGTCCCCCAGGGGAGACCCAGTACTTC	CASSPPGETQYF
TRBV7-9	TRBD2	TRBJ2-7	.	TGTGCCAGCAGCTTAGCGGAGGCTATAGCGGGAGGGGCCTACGAGCAGTACTTC	CASSLAEAIAGGAYEQYF
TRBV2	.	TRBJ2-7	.	TGTGCCAGCAGTGAAGGTTTGGCAGGCGTCTCCTACGAGCAGTACTTC	CASSEGLAGVSYEQYF
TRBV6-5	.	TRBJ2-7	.	TGTGCCAGCAGTTACAAGGGAGCTGGAGAGTACTTC	CASSYKGAGEYF
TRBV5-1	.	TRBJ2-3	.	TGCGCCAGCAGCTTGCACAGTGCTAGCACAGATACGCAGTATTTT	CASSLHSASTDTQYF
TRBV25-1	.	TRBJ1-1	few	TGTGCCAGCCCGACTCCTAACACTGAAGCTTTCTTT	CASPTPNTEAFF
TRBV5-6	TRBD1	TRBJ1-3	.	TGTGCCAGCAGCGCCTTGACAGGGCAAGGTGGAAACACCATATATTTT	CASSALTGQGGNTIYF
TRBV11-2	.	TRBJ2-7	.	TGTGCCAGCAGCTTAACACCAACCTACGAGCAGTACTTC	CASSLTPTYEQYF
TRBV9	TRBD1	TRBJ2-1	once	TGTGCCAGCAGCCCAGGCAGGCCGGACAGGATTTACAATGAGCAGTTCTTC	CASSPGRPDRIYNEQFF
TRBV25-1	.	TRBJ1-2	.	TGTGCCAGCAGTGAATCTCTGGGCCACTATGGCTACACCTTC	CASSESLGHYGYTF
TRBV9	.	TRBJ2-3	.	TGTGCCAGCAGCGTAAACGGGCTAGCAACTAGCACAGATACGCAGTATTTT	CASSVNGLATSTDTQYF
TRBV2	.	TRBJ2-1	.	TGTGCCAGCCTCATATTGGCGGTTTACAATGAGCAGTTCTTC	CASLILAVYNEQFF
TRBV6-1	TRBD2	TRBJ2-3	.	TGTGCCAGCAGGAACGGCGCGGGAGCTTGGGATACGCAGTATTTT	CASRNGAGAWDTQYF
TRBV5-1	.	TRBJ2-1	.	TGCGCCAGCAGCTTGGAAAGGGGATATGAGCAGTTCTTC	CASSLERGYEQFF
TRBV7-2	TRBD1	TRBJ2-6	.	TGTGCCAGCAGGTCAGGGGGCGCCGGGGCCAACGTCCTGACTTTC	CASRSGGAGANVLTF
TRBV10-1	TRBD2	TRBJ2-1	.	TGCGCCAGCAGCCCCGGGACTAGAGGGGGGAATGAGCAGTTCTTC	CASSPGTRGGNEQFF
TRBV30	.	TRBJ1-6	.	TGTGCCTGGGGGGAGGGGGTGAGGACAAATTCACCCCTCCACTTT	CAWGEGVRTNSPLHF
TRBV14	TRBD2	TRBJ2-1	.	TGTGCCAGCAGCCACAGACTAGCGGGAGGCCCTGAGCAGTTCTTC	CASSHRLAGGPEQFF
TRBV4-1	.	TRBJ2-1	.	TGCGCCAGCAGCCACCCCGGGTCGTTCGTTGAGCAGTTCTTC	CASSHPGSFVEQFF
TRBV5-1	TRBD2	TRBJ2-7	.	TGCGCCAGCAGCCCGGGACTAGCGGGAGTGGGCGAGCAGTACTTC	CASSPGLAGVGEQYF
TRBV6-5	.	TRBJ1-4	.	TGTGCCAGCAGCCCGTGGAGCGAAGAAAAACTGTTTTTT	CASSPWSEEKLFF